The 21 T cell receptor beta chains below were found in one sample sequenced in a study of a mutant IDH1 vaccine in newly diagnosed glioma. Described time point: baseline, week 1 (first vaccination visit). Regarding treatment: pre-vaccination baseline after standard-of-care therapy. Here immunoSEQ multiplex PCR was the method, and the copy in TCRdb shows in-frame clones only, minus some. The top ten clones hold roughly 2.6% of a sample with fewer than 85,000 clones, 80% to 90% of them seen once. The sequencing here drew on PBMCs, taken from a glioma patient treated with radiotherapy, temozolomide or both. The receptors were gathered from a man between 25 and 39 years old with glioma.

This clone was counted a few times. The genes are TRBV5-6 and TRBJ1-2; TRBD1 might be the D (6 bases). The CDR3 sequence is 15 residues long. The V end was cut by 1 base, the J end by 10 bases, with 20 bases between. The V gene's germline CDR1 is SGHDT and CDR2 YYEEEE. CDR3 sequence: CASSLRGPGVFDYTF. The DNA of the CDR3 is TGTGCCAGCAGCTTGAGGGGTCCAGGGGTCTTTGACTACACCTTC.

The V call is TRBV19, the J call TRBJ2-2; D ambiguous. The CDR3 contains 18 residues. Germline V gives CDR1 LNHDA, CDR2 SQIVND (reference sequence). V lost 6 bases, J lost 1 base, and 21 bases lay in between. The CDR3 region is CASRAPFYNALNTGELFF. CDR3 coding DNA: TGTGCCAGTAGGGCGCCTTTTTACAACGCCCTGAACACCGGGGAGCTGTTTTTT.

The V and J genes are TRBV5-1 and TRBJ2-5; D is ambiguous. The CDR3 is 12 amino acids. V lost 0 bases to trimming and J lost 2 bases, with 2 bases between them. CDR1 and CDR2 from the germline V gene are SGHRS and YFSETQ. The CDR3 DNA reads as TGCGCCAGCAGCTTGGTGCAAGAGACCCAGTACTTC. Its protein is CASSLVQETQYF.

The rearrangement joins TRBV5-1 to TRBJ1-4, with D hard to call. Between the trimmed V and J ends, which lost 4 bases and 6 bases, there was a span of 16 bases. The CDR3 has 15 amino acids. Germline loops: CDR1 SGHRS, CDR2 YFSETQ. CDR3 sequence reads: CASSPWGPADEKLFF. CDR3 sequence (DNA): TGCGCCAGCAGCCCTTGGGGTCCGGCCGATGAAAAACTGTTTTTT.

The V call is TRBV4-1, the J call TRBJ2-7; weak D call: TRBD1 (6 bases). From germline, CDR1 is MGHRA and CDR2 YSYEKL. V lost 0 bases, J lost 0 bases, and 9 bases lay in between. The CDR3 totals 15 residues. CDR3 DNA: TGCGCCAGCAGCCAAGAGTGGGACAACTCCTACGAGCAGTACTTC. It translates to CASSQEWDNSYEQYF.

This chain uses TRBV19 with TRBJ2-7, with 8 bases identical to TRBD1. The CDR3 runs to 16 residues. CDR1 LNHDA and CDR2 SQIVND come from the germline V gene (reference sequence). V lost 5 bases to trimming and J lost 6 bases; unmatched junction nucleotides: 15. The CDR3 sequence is CASSPTRGQGTGEQYF. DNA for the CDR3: TGTGCCAGTAGTCCTACACGAGGACAGGGTACGGGCGAGCAGTACTTC. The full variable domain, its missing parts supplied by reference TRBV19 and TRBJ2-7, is DGGITQSPKYLFRKEGQNVTLSCEQNLNHDAMYWYRQDPGQGLRLIYYSQIVNDFQKGDIAEGYSVSREKKESFPLTVTSAQKNPTAFYLCASSPTRGQGTGEQYFGPGTRLTVT.

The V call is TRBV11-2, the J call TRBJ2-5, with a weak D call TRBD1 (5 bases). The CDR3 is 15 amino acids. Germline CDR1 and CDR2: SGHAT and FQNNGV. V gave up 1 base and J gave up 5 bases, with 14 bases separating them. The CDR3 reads CASSLGQTETETQYF. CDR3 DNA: TGTGCCAGCAGCTTAGGACAGACTGAAACCGAGACCCAGTACTTC.

In DNA form, the CDR3 reads TGTGCCAGCAGTTACTCGTCCAGTACCTTCTCCTACGAGCAGTACTTC. As protein: CASSYSSSTFSYEQYF. The J gene is TRBJ2-7, the V gene TRBV6-5; D gene uncertain. The CDR3 covers 16 residues. Per germline, CDR1 MNHEY and CDR2 SVGAGI. V dropped 0 bases and J dropped 0 bases, with 12 bases sitting between them.

The CDR3: CASSYPDMWTMATF. In DNA form, the CDR3 reads TGTGCCAGCAGTTACCCGGATATGTGGACTATGGCTACCTTC. The V and J genes are TRBV6-5 and TRBJ1-2, with no clear D. There are 14 residues in the CDR3. Between the trimmed V and J ends, which lost 2 bases and 14 bases, there was a span of 21 bases. Germline V gene data show CDR1 as MNHEY and CDR2 as SVGAGI.

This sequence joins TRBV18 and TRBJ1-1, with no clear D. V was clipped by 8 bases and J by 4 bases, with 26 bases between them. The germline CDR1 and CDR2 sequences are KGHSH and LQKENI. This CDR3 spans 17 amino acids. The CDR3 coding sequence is TGTGCCAGCCACCGGGAACCCTTATCCGATTTTAGCACTGAAGCTTTCTTT. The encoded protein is CASHREPLSDFSTEAFF.

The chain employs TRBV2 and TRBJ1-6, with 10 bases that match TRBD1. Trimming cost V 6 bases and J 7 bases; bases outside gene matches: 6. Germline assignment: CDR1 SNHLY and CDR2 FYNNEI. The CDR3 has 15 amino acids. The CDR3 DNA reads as TGTGCCAGCAGCAGGGAGGACAGGGGGAATTCACCCCTCCACTTT. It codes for CASSREDRGNSPLHF.

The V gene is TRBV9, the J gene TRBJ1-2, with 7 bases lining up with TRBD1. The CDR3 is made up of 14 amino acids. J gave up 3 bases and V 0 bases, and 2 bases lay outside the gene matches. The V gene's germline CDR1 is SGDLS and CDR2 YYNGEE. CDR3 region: CASSVGQGDYGYTF. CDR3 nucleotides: TGTGCCAGCAGCGTAGGGCAGGGGGACTATGGCTACACCTTC.

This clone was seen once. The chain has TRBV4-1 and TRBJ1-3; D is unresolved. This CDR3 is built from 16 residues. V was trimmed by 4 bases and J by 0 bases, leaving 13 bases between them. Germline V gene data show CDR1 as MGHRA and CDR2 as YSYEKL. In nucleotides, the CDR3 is TGCGCCAGCAGCCTCCTGTTCGGGATCTCTGGAAACACCATATATTTT. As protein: CASSLLFGISGNTIYF.

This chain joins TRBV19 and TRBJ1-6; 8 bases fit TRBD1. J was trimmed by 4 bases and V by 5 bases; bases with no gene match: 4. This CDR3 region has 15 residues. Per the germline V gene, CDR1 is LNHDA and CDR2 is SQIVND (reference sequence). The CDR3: CASSPRTGYNSPLHF. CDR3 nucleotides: TGTGCCAGTAGTCCTCGGACAGGGTATAATTCACCCCTCCACTTT.

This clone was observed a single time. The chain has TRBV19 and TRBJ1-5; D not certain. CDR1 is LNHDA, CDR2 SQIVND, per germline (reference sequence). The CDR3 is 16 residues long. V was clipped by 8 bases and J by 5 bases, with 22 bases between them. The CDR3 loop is CASQSPFRRVDQPQHF. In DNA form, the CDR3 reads TGTGCCAGTCAATCCCCTTTTAGGAGGGTAGATCAGCCCCAGCATTTT.

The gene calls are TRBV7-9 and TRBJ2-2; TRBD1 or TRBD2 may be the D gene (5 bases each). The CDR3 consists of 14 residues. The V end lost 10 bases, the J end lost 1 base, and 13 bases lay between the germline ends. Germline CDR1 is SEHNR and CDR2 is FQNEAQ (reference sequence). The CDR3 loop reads CATTGPKNTGELFF. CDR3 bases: TGTGCCACCACGGGGCCCAAGAACACCGGGGAGCTGTTTTTT.

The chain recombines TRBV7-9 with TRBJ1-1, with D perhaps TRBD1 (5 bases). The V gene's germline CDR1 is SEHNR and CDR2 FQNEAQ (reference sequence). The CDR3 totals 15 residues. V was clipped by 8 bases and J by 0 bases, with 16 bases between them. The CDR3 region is CASGTRVSMNTEAFF. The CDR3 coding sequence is TGTGCCAGCGGGACGAGGGTTTCAATGAACACTGAAGCTTTCTTT.

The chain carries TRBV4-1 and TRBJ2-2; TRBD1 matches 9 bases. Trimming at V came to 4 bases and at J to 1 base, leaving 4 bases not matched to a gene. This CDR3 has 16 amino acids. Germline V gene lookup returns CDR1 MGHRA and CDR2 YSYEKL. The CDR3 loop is CASSRPGQGNTGELFF. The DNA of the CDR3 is TGCGCCAGCAGCCGACCGGGACAGGGGAACACCGGGGAGCTGTTTTTT.

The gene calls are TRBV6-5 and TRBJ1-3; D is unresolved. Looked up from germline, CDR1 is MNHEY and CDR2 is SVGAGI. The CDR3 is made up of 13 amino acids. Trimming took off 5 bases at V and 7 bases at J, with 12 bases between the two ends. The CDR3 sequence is CASSRFPGNTIYF. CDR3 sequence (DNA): TGTGCCAGCAGTCGGTTCCCGGGTAACACCATATATTTT.

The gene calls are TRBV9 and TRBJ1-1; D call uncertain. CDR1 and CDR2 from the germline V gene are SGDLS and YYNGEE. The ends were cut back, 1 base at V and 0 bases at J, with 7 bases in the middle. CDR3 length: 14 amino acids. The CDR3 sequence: CASSVQEMNTEAFF. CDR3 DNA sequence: TGTGCCAGCAGCGTACAAGAAATGAACACTGAAGCTTTCTTT.

This chain's CDR3 is CATSTQTWSEGQPQHF. As DNA, the CDR3 is TGTGCCACCAGCACCCAGACTTGGTCAGAGGGACAGCCCCAGCATTTT. The chain couples TRBV15 to TRBJ1-5; D not certain. CDR1 is LNHNV and CDR2 is YYDKDF in the germline V gene (reference sequence). CDR3 size: 16 residues. Between the trimmed V and J ends, which lost 4 bases and 7 bases, there was a span of 20 bases.